The text below deals with one T cell receptor beta chain. Its antigen is not known. This entry comes from a study of cytomegalovirus exposure and HLA in healthy donors. Notes on the study in general: In presence/absence analyses, roughly uniform sequencing depth across donors was assumed. It was reported that the classifier diagnosed cytomegalovirus status with high specificity and sensitivity in both the original and validation cohorts. Testing in vitro showed a few CMV-associated chains specific for CMV antigens.

The primer mix had 60 Vbeta and 13 Jbeta primers. Profiling relied on immunoSEQ multiplex PCR, and the TCRdb table lists in-frame clones only, not all of them. The profile shows 120,000 to 150,000 clones, roughly 73% of them singletons. Source material: PBMCs. The clonotype originates from a middle-aged woman in good health and CMV-seronegative.

CDR3 sequence reads: CASSQNSGSNYGYTF. CDR3 nucleotide sequence: TGTGCCAGCAGTCAAAACTCAGGGTCCAACTATGGCTACACCTTC. The V call is TRBV6-5, the J call TRBJ1-2; maybe TRBD1 (5 bases). The germline gives CDR1 MNHEY, CDR2 SVGAGI. Trimming shortened V by 5 bases and J by 2 bases, and 15 bases separated the two germline ends. The CDR3 has 15 residues.